This TCR beta chain was captured by sequencing in a study of shared clonotypes between healthy human individuals. Study results and caveats: Relative to clonotypes present in all four donors, those not shared had lower generation probabilities.

Of note for this clone: No antigen is known for it.

Germline CDR1 reads SGHRS; CDR2 reads YFSETQ. The CDR3 is 15 residues long. V was trimmed by 0 bases and J by 1 base, leaving 7 bases between them. The assay ran at deep level. Sequencing used immunoSEQ multiplex PCR; TCRdb keeps in-frame clones, though not all of them. Of around 2,000,000 clones listed, 85% to 95% are singletons. Sequencing was performed on naive CD4+ T cells sorted from blood. The subset here: CD45RA+ positively selected. The source is a man between 18 and 29 years old in good health. The chain recombines TRBV5-1 with TRBJ1-4; D unresolved. The CDR3 coding sequence is TGCGCCAGCAGCTTGGTGGGCCTAACTAATGAAAAACTGTTTTTT. This codes for CASSLVGLTNEKLFF.